The entry below describes one T cell receptor beta chain. The antigen is undetermined. The data belong to a study of T-cell reconstitution after alpha-beta-depleted transplantation in children. For TCRbeta, the library was prepared with unique molecular identifiers. Each CDR3 protein is one row after TCRdb ran MiXCR on the PCR reads. The sample lists 450,000 to 550,000 distinct CDR3 sequences; roughly 10% were seen once. General study points: The main origin of T-cell counts and diversity one year after transplant was newly produced T cells. Where alpha-beta T cells came from about two months after transplant was reportedly several hundred expanded graft clones.

The CDR3 sequence is 12 residues long. The germline V and J ends were trimmed by 5 bases and 1 base, with 7 bases remaining between them. Looked up from germline, CDR1 is SGHKS and CDR2 is YYEKEE (reference sequence). The chain carries TRBV5-5 and TRBJ2-7; D remains unclear. The receptor was isolated from a female patient aged 2-9 years who had a stem cell transplant for aplastic anemia, so the T cells may come from the graft donor. This specimen was PBMCs, mostly from graft donor cells, taken 180 days after TCRalphabeta/CD19-depleted stem cell transplant. The CDR3 spells CASRMGSYEQYF. In nucleotides, the CDR3 is TGTGCCAGCAGGATGGGGTCCTACGAGCAGTACTTC.